This record covers a single T cell receptor beta chain. This clonotype was counted ten times or more. Its antigen specificity is not known. Base qualities are not at hand, and no much larger clone is one base apart. The TCR beta CDR3 regions were amplified from the RNA transcripts. The TCR CDR3 was subjected to a first round of RT-PCR using the HTBI primer set and the Qiagen OneStep RT-PCR kit. The libraries were constructed in a second round of multiplex PCR and then size-selected and purified. Paired-end sequencing of the libraries was performed with 100 bp reads on an Illumina HiSeq2000. As for the original processing: SOAPnuke was used to process the raw data, throwing out any read that contained adapters or uncalled bases, had a mean Phred below 15, or lacked an exact constant-primer or identifier match. COPE v1.2.5 was used to merge high-quality paired reads, and clonotypes were defined as unique nucleotide sequences. Clonotypes were aligned to IMGT TRBV, TRBD and TRBJ reference segments using MiTCR v1.1. Only V-J combinations with frequency above 0.0001, covering 99.2% of repertoires, were analysed. The TCS score was defined as the ratio of F50 (clonal expansion) to E x V (chaos), calculated using BLOSUM62-based TCRdist between CDR3 peptides within each V-J. Welch's t-statistics and random forest reduced 514 V-J features to 13, which were used in a naive Bayes classifier (R e1071). The public reads were run again by TCRdb, first through fastp at Q25 and then through MiXCR, and only productive beta chains were kept. Each record represents a unique CDR3 protein, reported with the most common genes and DNA among its rows. The V and J calls and clone size come from TCRdb's table, not from the authors' own analysis. The sample table shows some 150,000 distinct CDR3 sequences, and approximately 24% are seen once. Jointly, the top ten make up about 67% of the sample.

This sample stems from a study of T cells in Graves' hyperthyroidism and ophthalmopathy (dated by TCRdb to about 2019). Concerning the study at large: Peripheral blood samples were taken at initial diagnosis, before any treatment was given. To identify distinguishing TCR V-J signatures, a discovery cohort of some 99 patients was used, comprising 43 with Graves' ophthalmopathy and 57 with stable Graves' hyperthyroidism. Prospective prediction of ophthalmopathy was tested in an independent validation cohort consisting of 18 hyperthyroidism patients and 17 patients who later progressed to ophthalmopathy. The approximately 98 discovery patients were randomly divided into training and test sets at a 7:3 ratio. Thyroid tissue and blood T-cell repertoires from several Graves' hyperthyroidism patients were also compared in the study. Following sampling, methimazole starting at 30 mg daily was given to hyperthyroidism patients, and high-dose intravenous methylprednisolone was given to ophthalmopathy patients. The paper reports TCR Vbeta CDR3 sequencing of some 140 peripheral blood samples: over 40 ophthalmopathy, some 80 hyperthyroidism and around 17 progressor patients.

Beyond this particular receptor, the publication reports: During validation, the model predicted progression to ophthalmopathy a median of about 6.5 months ahead of onset, with just under 71% sensitivity and around 73% specificity. Blood samples also contained most of the expanded thyroid clonotypes (frequency above 0.001), which suggests that blood repertoires may reflect thyroid immune responses. A model built on a 13 V-J signature distinguished ophthalmopathy from stable hyperthyroidism, reaching 87.88% sensitivity and around 81% specificity in cross-validation and 80%/75% in testing. No statistical method was used to set the sample size in advance, and investigators knew the group allocation.

Hyperthyroidism patients were aged 18 to 65 years and newly diagnosed, with disease duration of less than 2 months. Exclusion was applied to patients with uncontrolled infections, other autoimmune diseases, pregnancy or lactation. Clinical symptoms, serum thyroxine and TRAb, thyroid ultrasound, and orbital computed tomography formed the basis for the diagnoses. Blood from progressor patients was collected at the time of first diagnosis with hyperthyroidism, before any ophthalmopathy symptoms had appeared. PBMCs were isolated from roughly 10 ml of fresh peripheral blood by Ficoll-Paque density gradient centrifugation. Progressor patients were first diagnosed with Graves' hyperthyroidism and then developed ophthalmopathy during follow-up. Total RNA was extracted with Trizol reagent, and quality was checked on an Agilent 2100 Bioanalyzer. Measured from the cysteine to the phenylalanine, the CDR3 is 14 residues long. CDR3 DNA is the only sequence kept; it has 42 bases, read in frame from the first base. V is reduced by 0 bases and J by 7 bases, leaving a spacing of 9 bases between them. CDR1 and CDR2, per the germline V gene (reference sequence), are LGHDT and YNNKEL.

The rearranged chain carries TRBV3-1 and TRBJ2-2, with the D gene call left open. The receptor comes from a woman aged 45-60 years with Graves' hyperthyroidism that later progressed to Graves' ophthalmopathy. Sample: blood. The DNA sequence is TGTGCCAGCAGCCAAGAGTTTAAGTTCGGGGAGCTGTTTTTT. This sequence encodes CASSQEFKFGELFF.